This T cell receptor beta chain was retrieved from a study of shared clonotypes between healthy human individuals. Data came from immunoSEQ multiplex PCR; TCRdb stores just in-frame clones and leaves some out. The repertoire holds some 1,100,000 clones, with approximately 80% as singletons. Germline V gene sequence: CDR1 SGHVS, CDR2 FNYEAQ. V lost 2 bases and J 4 bases, leaving 11 bases between the germline ends. The CDR3 is made up of 14 amino acids. The TCR originated in a man aged 18 to 30 in good health. Some clones in this sample may be carry-over from other donors' samples. The chain recombines TRBV7-6 with TRBJ1-2; D might be TRBD1 (5 bases). The sample was memory CD4+ T cells from PBMCs. Subset noted: CD45RA-negative fraction. CDR3 sequence (DNA): TGTGCCAGCAGCTTACAAGAAGGGACCTATGGCTACACCTTC. Amino acids: CASSLQEGTYGYTF.